This TCR beta chain originates from a study of T cell repertoires in cytomegalovirus infection (dated by TCRdb to the late 2010s). As for the study more broadly: The HLA type of each donor mattered for the analysis, because public TCR beta signatures pointed to carriage of CMV infection along with the matching HLA type.

Sequencing was carried out with an Illumina HiSeq 1500. TCRdb reran the public reads through fastp at Q25 and MiXCR, keeping productive beta chains. Every entry covers one CDR3 protein and lists the most common genes and DNA from its rows. In all, the sample holds 250,000 to 300,000 distinct CDR3 sequences, and about a sixth of those were seen once. The ten top clones hold about 45% of the sample. Spanning cysteine to phenylalanine, the CDR3 consists of 17 amino acids. Here the CDR3 DNA is all that survives: 51 bases in frame from base 1. The germline V gene (reference sequence) sets CDR1 to SEHNR and CDR2 to FQNEAQ. Relative to germline, V is missing 3 bases and J is missing 2 bases, with 13 bases of the junction outside any gene match. Findings and caveats that apply to the study as a whole: In both this cohort and an independent approximately 350-donor cohort, the cumulative frequency of public TCR beta family members distinguished carriers of CMV infection plus the relevant HLA type. The ex vivo response was dominated by HLA-C-restricted CMV-specific TCR beta clonotypes, which also provided the single most frequent clonotype in two of eight donors.

The table lists this clonotype with a few counts. The clone's antigen remains unknown. No base qualities exist here, and no much larger clone lies one base off it. The origin of this receptor is a human donor in good health (CMV status not recorded). Some clones in this sample may be carry-over from other donors' samples. The chain couples TRBV7-9 to TRBJ2-7, with 7 bases in between that match TRBD1. Sequenced input: CD8+ T cells from PBMCs. The DNA is as follows: TGTGCCAGCAGCTTCTGGGAATTGGGACAGTCAGCCTACGAGCAGTACTTC. Its protein reads: CASSFWELGQSAYEQYF.